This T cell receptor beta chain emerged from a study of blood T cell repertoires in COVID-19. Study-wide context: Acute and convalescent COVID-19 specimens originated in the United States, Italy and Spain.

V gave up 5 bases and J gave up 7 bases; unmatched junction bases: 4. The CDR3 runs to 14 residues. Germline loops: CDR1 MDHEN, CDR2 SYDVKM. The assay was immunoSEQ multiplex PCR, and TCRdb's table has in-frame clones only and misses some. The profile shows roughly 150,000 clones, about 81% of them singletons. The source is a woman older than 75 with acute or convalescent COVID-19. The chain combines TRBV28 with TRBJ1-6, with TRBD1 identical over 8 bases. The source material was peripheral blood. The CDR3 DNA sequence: TGTGCCAGCAGTGCAGGGGGCTTGAATTCACCCCTCCACTTT. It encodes CASSAGGLNSPLHF.